This TCR beta chain was captured in a study of blood T cell repertoires in COVID-19. About the research overall: The United States, Italy and Spain supplied acute and convalescent COVID-19 samples.

As processed by the authors: Amplification of reference gene primers was used by the study to estimate nucleated cell counts. The method was immunoSEQ multiplex PCR; TCRdb's version includes in-frame clones alone and lacks a portion of them. V, J and clone size reflect that table, while D and trimming were determined from the DNA. Of some 460,000 clones listed, roughly 89% are singletons. V lost 7 bases and J lost 6, with 13 bases in between. The CDR3 has 12 amino acids. CDR1 is SGDLS and CDR2 is YYNGEE in the germline V gene. The chain couples TRBV9 to TRBJ1-2, with unresolved D. The sample was peripheral blood. The origin of this receptor is a woman in her twenties or thirties with acute or convalescent COVID-19. The CDR3 bases are TGTGCCAGCTGGGCATCAGGTCATGGCTACACCTTC. This translates into CASWASGHGYTF.